The entry below describes one T cell receptor beta chain. As yet, its antigen is unknown. The sample comes from a study of monozygotic twins with inflammatory bowel disease. Germline assignment: CDR1 SGHKS and CDR2 YYEKEE (reference sequence). This CDR3 is 13 amino acids long. Findings and limits, study-wide: Among twins, concordant and discordant pairs did not differ in repertoire similarity, possibly from limited power.

Each CDR3 protein gets one entry in TCRdb, which reprocessed the 5' RACE reads and gives no DNA. Seen in this sample are around 200,000 distinct CDR3 sequences; the ten most common clones hold roughly 1.5%. The sequence derives from a human donor with ulcerative colitis or Crohn's disease, or a healthy co-twin of an affected twin (not recorded which). The V gene is TRBV5-5, the J gene TRBJ1-1; the D gene TCRdb calls, TRBD1, cannot be checked with no DNA. The sample consisted of blood. CDR3 region: CASGFRGNTEAFF. The entire variable domain, with the rest obtained from reference TRBV5-5 and TRBJ1-1, is as follows: DAGVTQSPTHLIKTRGQQVTLRCSPISGHKSVSWYQQVLGQGPQFIFQYYEKEERGRGNFPDRFSARQFPNYSSELNVNALLLGDSALYLCASGFRGNTEAFFGQGTRLTVV.